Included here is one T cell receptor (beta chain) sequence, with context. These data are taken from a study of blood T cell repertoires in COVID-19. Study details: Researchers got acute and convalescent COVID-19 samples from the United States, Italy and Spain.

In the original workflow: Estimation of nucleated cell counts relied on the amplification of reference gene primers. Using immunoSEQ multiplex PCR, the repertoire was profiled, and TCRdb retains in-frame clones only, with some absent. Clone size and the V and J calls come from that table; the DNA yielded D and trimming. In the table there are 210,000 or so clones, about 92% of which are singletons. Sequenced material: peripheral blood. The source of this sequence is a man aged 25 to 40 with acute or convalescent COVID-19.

CDR3 sequence (DNA): TGTGCCAGTAGTATAGGGACTAGCAGATATAGCACAGATACGCAGTATTTT. Translating it yields CASSIGTSRYSTDTQYF. The genes are TRBV19 and TRBJ2-3; 8 bases are a match to TRBD2. The V gene end was trimmed by 1 base and the J gene end by 0 bases; junction bases not matched to a gene: 6. The CDR3 totals 17 residues. Germline V lookup: CDR1 LNHDA, CDR2 SQIVND (reference sequence).